This TCR beta chain comes out of a study of blood T cell repertoires in COVID-19. In the study overall: The United States, Italy and Spain were the sources of the acute and convalescent COVID-19 samples. The analysed material was cDNA or gDNA that came from T cells, B-cell-depleted T cells, or PBMCs.

Libraries were prepared by immunoSEQ multiplex PCR; TCRdb keeps only in-frame clonotypes and omits some of them. The data show 100,000 or so clones, 70% to 90% seen once. The receptor was isolated from a man over 45 with active COVID-19. What was sequenced was peripheral blood.

This CDR3 reads CASSLGAGPGNTIYF. The CDR3 DNA follows: TGTGCCAGCAGCTTGGGGGCTGGGCCGGGAAACACCATATATTTT. The rearrangement uses TRBV7-9 and TRBJ1-3; possible D gene TRBD1, 6 bases. The V gene lost 3 bases and the J gene lost 4 bases, with 13 bases spanning the gap. Germline-derived CDR1 and CDR2 are SEHNR and FQNEAQ (reference sequence). This CDR3 comprises 15 residues.